This entry is about one T cell receptor (beta chain). Antigen: not known. The data were obtained in a study of T-cell memory formation after mild COVID-19. Points from the study as a whole: Chiefly within CM and EM were the contracting CD4+ clones; CD8+ ones were within EMRA.

Using its own MiXCR run on the 5' RACE reads, TCRdb lists one record per CDR3 protein. This sample carries about 350,000 distinct CDR3 sequences, under 25% of them seen once, and the ten largest clones take around 20%. The sequencing input was PBMCs or a T cell subset sorted from them (not recorded which). The sequence came from a man between 18 and 29 years old who had mild COVID-19 (a few samples of this study predate the infection). Cell type and time point are not known.

The CDR3 DNA reads TGTGCCAGCAGCTCCGACAAACTGGACAGGGAAAAAAGGTCCGGGGAGCTGTTTTTT. It codes for CASSSDKLDREKRSGELFF. V and J are TRBV7-9 and TRBJ2-2; 8 bases line up with TRBD1. The CDR3 is 19 residues long. In germline, CDR1 is SEHNR, CDR2 FQNEAQ (reference sequence). V gave up 4 bases and J gave up 6 bases; unmatched junction bases: 19.